The TCR beta chain under discussion was sequenced for a study of control samples from healthy donors and cancer patients. Assay: immunoSEQ multiplex PCR; the TCRdb copy retains only in-frame clones and omits some. This sample carries 150,000 or so clones, roughly 89% of them seen once, and the ten largest clones take 12%. The CDR3 length is 15 residues. Germline V gene data show CDR1 as SGHAT and CDR2 as FQNNGV. Trimming pared 5 bases from V and 5 bases from J, leaving 13 bases between. The rearrangement links TRBV11-2 to TRBJ1-6; D is possibly TRBD1 (6 bases). The sequence was obtained from a man aged 25 to 40 in good health. Sequencing was performed on blood. Here the CDR3 reads CASSRDIANNSPLHF. The CDR3 DNA sequence: TGTGCCAGCAGCCGGGACATAGCTAATAATTCACCCCTCCACTTT.